This TCR beta chain was identified during a study of CD8 T cells in Susac syndrome. V was trimmed by 1 base and J by 5 bases, leaving 8 bases between them. The CDR3 consists of 14 residues. Per the germline V gene, CDR1 is SGHAT and CDR2 is FQNNGV. Reverse transcription of roughly 0.5 to 1 ug RNA was performed with random hexamers. An immunoSEQ multiplex PCR amplified TCR beta CDR3 over 54 Vbeta and 13 Jbeta. TCRdb called the immunoSEQ multiplex PCR reads again in MiXCR, with one record for every CDR3 protein. Among 110,000 to 150,000 distinct CDR3 sequences listed, 90% to 95% were seen once. Healthy donors constituted the controls, which were matched for age and sex. Both CD4+ and CD8+ T cells were negatively isolated, and TEMRA cells underwent FACS enrichment.

The sample taken for sequencing was CD8+ T cells from PBMCs. This sequence was found in a human donor in good health. The J gene is TRBJ1-4, the V gene TRBV11-2; D is unresolved. As DNA, the CDR3 is TGTGCCAGCAGCTTAGTTCTCCAGAATGAAAAACTGTTTTTT. Protein product: CASSLVLQNEKLFF.